Listed below are T cell receptor beta chains from one sample, sequenced in a study of technical replicates of blood from a few donors. Assay used: immunoSEQ multiplex PCR; TCRdb lists only in-frame clones, some missing. The profile shows just over 95,000 clones, 90% to 96% of them singletons. Sequenced input: T cells isolated from PBMCs. Receptors were obtained from a human donor in good health. CDR3s include the opening cysteine and the closing phenylalanine or tryptophan. Each record gives: J gene, V gene, CDR3 protein.

j_call: TRBJ2-1; v_call: TRBV10-2; cdr3_aa: CASEGRGQGDNEQFF
j_call: TRBJ2-1; v_call: TRBV11-3; cdr3_aa: CASSLSGLFRGEQFF
j_call: TRBJ2-3; v_call: TRBV6-1; cdr3_aa: CASTRQGRTDTQYF
j_call: TRBJ2-4; v_call: TRBV5-4; cdr3_aa: CASSSGGDRVLIQYF
j_call: TRBJ2-1; v_call: TRBV2; cdr3_aa: CATGLAGGGEQFF
j_call: TRBJ2-4; v_call: TRBV19; cdr3_aa: CASSILTSGLAKNIQYF
j_call: TRBJ2-7; v_call: TRBV6-5; cdr3_aa: CASSPGVEQYF
j_call: TRBJ1-3; v_call: TRBV6-5; cdr3_aa: CASSAGVNSGNTIYF
j_call: TRBJ1-3; v_call: TRBV30; cdr3_aa: CAWSRGSSGNTIYF
j_call: TRBJ2-1; v_call: TRBV18; cdr3_aa: CASSPRTGGSGKSLREEQFF
j_call: TRBJ2-3; v_call: TRBV29-1; cdr3_aa: CSAGGGMADTQYF
j_call: TRBJ1-4; v_call: TRBV28; cdr3_aa: CASTSAGFGEKLFF
j_call: TRBJ1-3; v_call: TRBV6-6; cdr3_aa: CASSSGGRRGNTIYF
j_call: TRBJ1-1; v_call: TRBV5-4; cdr3_aa: CASSTGTLNTEAFF
j_call: TRBJ2-5; v_call: TRBV5-5; cdr3_aa: CASSSPGQDQETQYF
j_call: TRBJ1-1; v_call: TRBV7-3; cdr3_aa: CASSPGQFMNTEAFF
j_call: TRBJ1-5; v_call: TRBV7-9; cdr3_aa: CASSLWSFVRGDQPQHF
j_call: TRBJ1-2; v_call: TRBV6-5; cdr3_aa: CASSAGQAYGYTF
j_call: TRBJ2-4; v_call: TRBV14; cdr3_aa: CASSPAGAKNIQYF
j_call: TRBJ2-1; v_call: TRBV6-5; cdr3_aa: CASSSGTSLYNEQFF
j_call: TRBJ1-5; v_call: TRBV11-1; cdr3_aa: CASSLALEISSNQPQHF
j_call: TRBJ2-7; v_call: TRBV7-8; cdr3_aa: CASSPSGSPLEQYF
j_call: TRBJ2-3; v_call: TRBV2; cdr3_aa: CASSEYVDTQYF
j_call: TRBJ1-5; v_call: TRBV18; cdr3_aa: CASSEGRGPQHF
j_call: TRBJ2-2; v_call: TRBV9; cdr3_aa: CASSFGGSRDTGELFF
j_call: TRBJ2-1; v_call: TRBV19; cdr3_aa: CASSTGLAGSYNEQFF
j_call: TRBJ2-3; v_call: TRBV7-9; cdr3_aa: CASSRQTTKFTDTQYF
j_call: TRBJ1-6; v_call: TRBV30; cdr3_aa: CAWSVGLESPLHF
j_call: TRBJ1-1; v_call: TRBV19; cdr3_aa: CASTGPGTTEAFF
j_call: TRBJ2-1; v_call: TRBV27; cdr3_aa: CASSGRVTGRSYNEQFF
j_call: TRBJ2-1; v_call: TRBV28; cdr3_aa: CASSLLRWSGVSGNNEQFF
j_call: TRBJ1-4; v_call: TRBV15; cdr3_aa: CATSRDRDFREKLFF
j_call: TRBJ2-5; v_call: TRBV5-1; cdr3_aa: CASSTTGEETQYF
j_call: TRBJ1-1; v_call: TRBV19; cdr3_aa: CASTRDRGVVSEAFF
j_call: TRBJ1-6; v_call: TRBV5-6; cdr3_aa: CASSQLPRVNSPLHF
j_call: TRBJ2-5; v_call: TRBV5-6; cdr3_aa: CASSLDRGETQYF
j_call: TRBJ2-2; v_call: TRBV9; cdr3_aa: CASSVGGGGMTGELFF
j_call: TRBJ2-2; v_call: TRBV5-1; cdr3_aa: CASSSGQLNTGELFF
j_call: TRBJ2-7; v_call: TRBV4-2; cdr3_aa: CASSQDRTSGNYEQYF
j_call: TRBJ1-2; v_call: TRBV2; cdr3_aa: CASSQTGAYEYGYTF
j_call: TRBJ2-7; v_call: TRBV6-1; cdr3_aa: CASSDWGGGSYEQYF
j_call: TRBJ1-3; v_call: TRBV28; cdr3_aa: CASRLDRVANTIYF
j_call: TRBJ1-2; v_call: TRBV6-6; cdr3_aa: CASRLQGYGYTF
j_call: TRBJ1-2; v_call: TRBV6-1; cdr3_aa: CASSEIRPILHGYTF
j_call: TRBJ2-1; v_call: TRBV5-4; cdr3_aa: CASSSGLAGVSYNEQFF
j_call: TRBJ2-7; v_call: TRBV27; cdr3_aa: CASSLRATSTGLTYEQYF
j_call: TRBJ1-5; v_call: TRBV29-1; cdr3_aa: CSVATGTGNQPQHF
j_call: TRBJ1-1; v_call: TRBV19; cdr3_aa: CASRDRTKSRVTEAFF
j_call: TRBJ1-1; v_call: TRBV7-8; cdr3_aa: CASEDRGGNTEAFF
j_call: TRBJ1-2; v_call: TRBV7-2; cdr3_aa: CASSSRTGASGYTF
j_call: TRBJ2-5; v_call: TRBV28; cdr3_aa: CASSLSPGRETQYF
j_call: TRBJ2-1; v_call: TRBV9; cdr3_aa: CASSVGTAREQFF
j_call: TRBJ2-5; v_call: TRBV28; cdr3_aa: CAVRGETQYF
j_call: TRBJ2-1; v_call: TRBV5-1; cdr3_aa: CASSARAEGQFF